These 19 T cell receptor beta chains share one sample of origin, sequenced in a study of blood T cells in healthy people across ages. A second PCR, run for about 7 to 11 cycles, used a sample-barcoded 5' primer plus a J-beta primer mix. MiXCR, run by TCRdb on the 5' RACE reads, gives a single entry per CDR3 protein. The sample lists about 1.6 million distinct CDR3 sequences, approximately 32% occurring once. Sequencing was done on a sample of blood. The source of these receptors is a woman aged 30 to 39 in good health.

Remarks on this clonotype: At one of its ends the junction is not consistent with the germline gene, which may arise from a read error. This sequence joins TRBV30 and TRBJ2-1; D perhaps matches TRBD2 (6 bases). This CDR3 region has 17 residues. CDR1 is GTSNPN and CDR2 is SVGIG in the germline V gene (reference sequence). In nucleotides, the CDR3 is TGTGCCTGGAGTGGCGGTAGTCGGGGGACCTCCTACAATGGGCAGTTCTTC. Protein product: CAWSGGSRGTSYNGQFF.

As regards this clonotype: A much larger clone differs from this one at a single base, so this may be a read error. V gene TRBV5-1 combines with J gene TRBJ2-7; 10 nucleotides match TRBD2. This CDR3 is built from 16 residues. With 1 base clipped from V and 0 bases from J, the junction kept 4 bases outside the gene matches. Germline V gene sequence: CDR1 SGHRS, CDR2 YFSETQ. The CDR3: CASSLFSSGSSYEQYF. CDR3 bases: TGCGCCAGCAGCTTGTTTTCTAGCGGGAGCTCCTACGAGCAGTACTTC.

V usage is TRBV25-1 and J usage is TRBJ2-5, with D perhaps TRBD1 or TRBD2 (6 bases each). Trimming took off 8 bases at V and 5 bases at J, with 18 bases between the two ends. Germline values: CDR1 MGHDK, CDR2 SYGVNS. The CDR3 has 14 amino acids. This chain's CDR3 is CASGSRGAGETQYF. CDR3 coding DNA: TGTGCCAGCGGCTCGAGGGGGGCTGGGGAGACCCAGTACTTC.

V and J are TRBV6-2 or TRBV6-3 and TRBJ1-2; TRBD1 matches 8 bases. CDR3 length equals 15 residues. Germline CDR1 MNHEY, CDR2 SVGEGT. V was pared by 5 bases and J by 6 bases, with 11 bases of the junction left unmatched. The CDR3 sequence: CASSDEDRVRNGYTF. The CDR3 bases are TGTGCCAGCAGTGATGAGGACAGGGTGAGGAATGGCTACACCTTC.

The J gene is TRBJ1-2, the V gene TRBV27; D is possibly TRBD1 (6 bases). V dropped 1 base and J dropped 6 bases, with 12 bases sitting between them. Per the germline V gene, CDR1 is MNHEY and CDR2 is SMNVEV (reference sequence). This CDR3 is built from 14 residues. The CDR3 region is CASSLWSGADGYTF. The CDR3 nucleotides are TGTGCCAGCAGTTTATGGTCAGGGGCTGATGGCTACACCTTC.

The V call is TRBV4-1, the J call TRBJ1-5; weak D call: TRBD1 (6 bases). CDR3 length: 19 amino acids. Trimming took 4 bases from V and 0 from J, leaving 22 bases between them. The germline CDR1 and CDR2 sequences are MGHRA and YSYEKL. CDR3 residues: CASSLRLARTANSNQPQHF. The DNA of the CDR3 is TGCGCCAGCAGCCTAAGATTGGCCAGGACAGCTAATAGCAATCAGCCCCAGCATTTT.

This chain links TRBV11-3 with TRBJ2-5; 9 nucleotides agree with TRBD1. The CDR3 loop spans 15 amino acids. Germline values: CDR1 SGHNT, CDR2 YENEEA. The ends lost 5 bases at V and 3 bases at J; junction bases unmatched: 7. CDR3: CASSPGTGLKETQYF. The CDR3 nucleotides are TGTGCCAGCAGCCCCGGGACAGGGTTGAAAGAGACCCAGTACTTC.

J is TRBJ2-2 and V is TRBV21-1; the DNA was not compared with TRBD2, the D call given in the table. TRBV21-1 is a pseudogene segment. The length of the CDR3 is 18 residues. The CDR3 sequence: CASSNWTSGSYKIGELFF. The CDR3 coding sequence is TGTGCCAGCAGCAACTGGACTAGCGGGAGCTATAAGATCGGGGAGCTGTTTTTT.

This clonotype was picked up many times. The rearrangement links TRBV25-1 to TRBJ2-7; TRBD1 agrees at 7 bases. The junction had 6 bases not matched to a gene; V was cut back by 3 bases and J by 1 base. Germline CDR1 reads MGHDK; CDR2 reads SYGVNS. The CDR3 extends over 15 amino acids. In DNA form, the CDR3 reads TGTGCCAGCAGTGACGAAGGGGACAGTTCCTACGAGCAGTACTTC. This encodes CASSDEGDSSYEQYF.

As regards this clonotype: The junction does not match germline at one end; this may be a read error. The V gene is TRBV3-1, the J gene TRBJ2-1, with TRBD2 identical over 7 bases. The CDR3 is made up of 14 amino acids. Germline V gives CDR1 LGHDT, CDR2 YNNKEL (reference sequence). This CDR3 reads CASGQRGPENEQFF. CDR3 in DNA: TGTGCCAGCGGCCAGCGGGGACCGGAGAATGAGCAGTTCTTC.

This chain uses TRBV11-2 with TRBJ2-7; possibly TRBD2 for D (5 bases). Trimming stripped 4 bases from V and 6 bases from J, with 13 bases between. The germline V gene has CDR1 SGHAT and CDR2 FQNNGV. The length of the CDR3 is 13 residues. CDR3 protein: CASSSERDSEQYF. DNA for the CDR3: TGTGCCAGCAGCTCTGAACGGGATTCCGAGCAGTACTTC.

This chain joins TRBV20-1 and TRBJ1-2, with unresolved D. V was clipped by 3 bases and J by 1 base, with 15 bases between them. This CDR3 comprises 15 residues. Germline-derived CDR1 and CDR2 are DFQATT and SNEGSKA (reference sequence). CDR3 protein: CSASQEPNLNYGYTF. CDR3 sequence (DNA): TGCAGTGCTAGTCAGGAACCGAACCTTAACTATGGCTACACCTTC.

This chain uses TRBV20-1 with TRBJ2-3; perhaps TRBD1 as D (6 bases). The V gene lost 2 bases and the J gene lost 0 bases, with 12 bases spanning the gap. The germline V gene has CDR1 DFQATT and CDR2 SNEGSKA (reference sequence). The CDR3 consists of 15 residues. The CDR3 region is CSARPGTYSTDTQYF. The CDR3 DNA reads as TGCAGTGCTAGACCCGGGACATATAGCACAGATACGCAGTATTTT.

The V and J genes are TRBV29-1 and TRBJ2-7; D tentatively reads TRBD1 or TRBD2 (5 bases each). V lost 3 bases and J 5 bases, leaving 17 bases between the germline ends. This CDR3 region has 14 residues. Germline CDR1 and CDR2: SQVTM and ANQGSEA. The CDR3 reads CSVDLKGLGDEQYF. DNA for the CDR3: TGCAGCGTTGACCTCAAGGGTTTGGGGGACGAGCAGTACTTC.

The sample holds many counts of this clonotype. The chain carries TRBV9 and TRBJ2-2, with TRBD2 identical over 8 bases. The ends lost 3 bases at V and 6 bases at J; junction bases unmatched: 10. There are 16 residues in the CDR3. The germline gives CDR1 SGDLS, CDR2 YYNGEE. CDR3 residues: CASSASTSGPPGELFF. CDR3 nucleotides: TGTGCCAGCAGCGCGAGTACTAGCGGACCACCCGGGGAGCTGTTTTTT.

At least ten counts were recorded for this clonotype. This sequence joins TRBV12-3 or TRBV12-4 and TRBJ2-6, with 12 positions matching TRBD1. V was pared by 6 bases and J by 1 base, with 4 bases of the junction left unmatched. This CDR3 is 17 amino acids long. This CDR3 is CASRGQGAPSGANVLTF. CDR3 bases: TGTGCCAGCAGGGGACAGGGGGCTCCTTCTGGGGCCAACGTCCTGACTTTC.

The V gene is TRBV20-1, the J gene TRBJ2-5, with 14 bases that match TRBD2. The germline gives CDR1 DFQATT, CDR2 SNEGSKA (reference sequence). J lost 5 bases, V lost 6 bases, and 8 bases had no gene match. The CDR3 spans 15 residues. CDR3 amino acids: CSARTSGGPGETQYF. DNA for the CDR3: TGCAGTGCCAGGACTAGCGGGGGGCCGGGGGAGACCCAGTACTTC.

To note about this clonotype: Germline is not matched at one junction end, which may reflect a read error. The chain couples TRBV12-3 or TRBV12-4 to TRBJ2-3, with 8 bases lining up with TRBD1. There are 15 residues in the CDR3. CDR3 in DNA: TGTGCCAGCAGTGAGAGGACAGGGAGCGCAGATATGCAGTATTTT. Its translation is CASSERTGSADMQYF.

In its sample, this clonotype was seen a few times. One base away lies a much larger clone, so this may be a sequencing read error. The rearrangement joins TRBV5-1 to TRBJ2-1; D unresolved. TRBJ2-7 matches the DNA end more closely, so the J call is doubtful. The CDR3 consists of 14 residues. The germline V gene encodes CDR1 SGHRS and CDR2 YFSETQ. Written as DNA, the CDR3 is TGCGCCAGCTTGGCGGATAGCTCCTACAATGAGCAGTACTTC. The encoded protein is CASLADSSYNEQYF.